This T cell receptor (beta chain) was captured by sequencing in a study of control samples from healthy donors and cancer patients. Data came from immunoSEQ multiplex PCR; TCRdb stores just in-frame clones and leaves some out. The top ten clones hold around 6% of a sample with about 85,000 clones, 85% to 90% of them seen once. The CDR3 totals 15 residues. The V segment lost 1 base and the J segment 7 bases; nucleotides outside the gene matches: 3. Germline CDR1 and CDR2: LGHDT and YNNKEL (reference sequence). The specimen sequenced was blood. The V call is TRBV3-1 (or the pseudogene TRBV3-2), the J call TRBJ1-6, with 8 bases that match TRBD1. This receptor was taken from a man aged 50-60 years in good health. CDR3 sequence: CASSQGRTGNSPLHF. The CDR3, as DNA: TGTGCCAGCAGCCAAGGTCGGACAGGGAATTCACCCCTCCACTTT.